Listed here is a single T cell receptor beta chain. Antigen: not known. Losses at the gene ends were 5 bases for V and 5 bases for J; bases not matched to a gene: 4. CDR3 length equals 15 residues. Germline lookup yields CDR1 SGHTA and CDR2 FQGNSA. The sample is drawn from a study of graft-versus-host responses after intestinal transplantation. Study-level information: Recipients received multivisceral, liver-intestinal, or isolated intestinal transplants.

Assay used: immunoSEQ multiplex PCR; TCRdb lists only in-frame clones, some missing. The data contain fewer than 60,000 clones, approximately 88% of them singletons. This specimen was unstimulated CD4+ T cells sorted from spleen or lymph node cells, taken before transplant. This chain connects TRBV7-2 to TRBJ2-5; 14 bases match TRBD2. This sequence originates from a human donor who was the organ donor for an intestinal transplant. The CDR3 DNA follows: TGTGCCAGCAGCCAGGGGACTAGCGGGGGTGAGACCCAGTACTTC. Translating it yields CASSQGTSGGETQYF.